One T cell receptor (beta chain) is described in this entry. CDR1 is MNHEY, CDR2 SMNVEV, per germline (reference sequence). The CDR3 runs 13 residues. Trimming left V 5 bases short and J 3 bases short, with 7 bases between. The data stem from a study of blood T cells in healthy people across ages. Next came a second PCR, run for 7 to 11 cycles, which used a sample-barcoded 5' primer along with a J-beta primer mix. One entry per CDR3 protein results from TCRdb running MiXCR on the 5' RACE reads. Here the sample spans about 1.4 million distinct CDR3 sequences, 45% to 70% being singletons. The TCR sequence derives from a man aged 18 to 29 in good health. The chain couples TRBV27 to TRBJ2-2; D is uncertain. Sequencing used blood. CDR3 in DNA: TGTGCCAGCAGTCGCTTTGACACCGGGGAGCTGTTTTTT. Protein sequence: CASSRFDTGELFF.